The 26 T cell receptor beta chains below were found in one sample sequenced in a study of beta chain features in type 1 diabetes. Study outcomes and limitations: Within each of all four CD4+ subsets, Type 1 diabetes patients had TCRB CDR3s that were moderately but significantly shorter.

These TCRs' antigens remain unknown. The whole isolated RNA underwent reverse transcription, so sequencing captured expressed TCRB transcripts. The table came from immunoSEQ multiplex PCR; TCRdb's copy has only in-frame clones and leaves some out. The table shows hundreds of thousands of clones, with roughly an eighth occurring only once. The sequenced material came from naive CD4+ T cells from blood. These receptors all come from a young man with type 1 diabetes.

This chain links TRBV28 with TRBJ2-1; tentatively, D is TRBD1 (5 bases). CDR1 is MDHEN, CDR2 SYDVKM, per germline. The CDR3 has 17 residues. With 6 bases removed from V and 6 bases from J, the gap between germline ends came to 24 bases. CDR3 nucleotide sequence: TGTGCCAGCAGCCCAATCAGGGTATATTCACATTTCAATGAGCAGTTCTTC. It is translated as CASSPIRVYSHFNEQFF.

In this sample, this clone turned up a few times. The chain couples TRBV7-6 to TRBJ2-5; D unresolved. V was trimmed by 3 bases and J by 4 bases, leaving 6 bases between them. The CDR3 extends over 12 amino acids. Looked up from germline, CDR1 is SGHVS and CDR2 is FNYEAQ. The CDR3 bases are TGTGCCAGCAGCTTTATACTAGAGACCCAGTACTTC. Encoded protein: CASSFILETQYF.

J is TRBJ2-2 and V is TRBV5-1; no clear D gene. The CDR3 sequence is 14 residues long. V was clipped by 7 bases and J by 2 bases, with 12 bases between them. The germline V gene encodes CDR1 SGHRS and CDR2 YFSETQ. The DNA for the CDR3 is TGCGCCAGCGGCCCTTTTGTAAACACCGGGGAGCTGTTTTTT. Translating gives CASGPFVNTGELFF.

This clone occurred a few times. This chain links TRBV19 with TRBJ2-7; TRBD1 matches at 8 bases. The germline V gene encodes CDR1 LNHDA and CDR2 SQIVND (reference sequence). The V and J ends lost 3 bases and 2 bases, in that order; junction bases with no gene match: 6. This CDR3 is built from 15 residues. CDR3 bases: TGTGCCAGTAGTATGACAGGGGCGTGGACCTACGAGCAGTACTTC. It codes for CASSMTGAWTYEQYF.

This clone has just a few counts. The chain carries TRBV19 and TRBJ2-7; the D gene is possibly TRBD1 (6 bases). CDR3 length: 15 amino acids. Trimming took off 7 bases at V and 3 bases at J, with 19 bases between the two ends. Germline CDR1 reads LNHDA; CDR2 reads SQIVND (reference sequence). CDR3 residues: CASTLGATPVYEQYF. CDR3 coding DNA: TGTGCCAGTACCCTGGGGGCGACACCGGTCTACGAGCAGTACTTC.

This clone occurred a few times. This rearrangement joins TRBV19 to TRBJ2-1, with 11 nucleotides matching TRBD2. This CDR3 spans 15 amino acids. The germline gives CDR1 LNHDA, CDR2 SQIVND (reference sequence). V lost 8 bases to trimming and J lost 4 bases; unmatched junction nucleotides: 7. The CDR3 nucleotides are TGTGCCAGTCTGGGGACTAGCGGCGATTACAATGAGCAGTTCTTC. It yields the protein CASLGTSGDYNEQFF.

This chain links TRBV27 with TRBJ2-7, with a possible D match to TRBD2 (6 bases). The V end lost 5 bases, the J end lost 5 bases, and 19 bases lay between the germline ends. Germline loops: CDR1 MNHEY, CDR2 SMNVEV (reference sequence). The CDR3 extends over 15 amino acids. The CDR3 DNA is TGTGCCAGCAGTCGGGGGTGGTCGATTTTGGACGAGCAGTACTTC. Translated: CASSRGWSILDEQYF.

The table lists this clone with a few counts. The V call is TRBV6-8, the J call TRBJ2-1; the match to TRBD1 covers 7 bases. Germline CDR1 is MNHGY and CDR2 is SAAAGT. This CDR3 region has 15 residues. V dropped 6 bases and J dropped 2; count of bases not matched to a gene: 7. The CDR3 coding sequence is TGTGCCAGCAGGGGACCGGGACAGACCTACAATGAGCAGTTCTTC. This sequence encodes CASRGPGQTYNEQFF.

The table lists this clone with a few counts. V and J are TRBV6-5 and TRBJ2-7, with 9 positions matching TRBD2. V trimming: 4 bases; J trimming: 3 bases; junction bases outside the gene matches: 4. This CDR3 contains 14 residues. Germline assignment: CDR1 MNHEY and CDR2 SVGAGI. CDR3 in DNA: TGTGCCAGCAGTTTGGTTAGCGGGAGCTACGAGCAGTACTTC. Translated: CASSLVSGSYEQYF.

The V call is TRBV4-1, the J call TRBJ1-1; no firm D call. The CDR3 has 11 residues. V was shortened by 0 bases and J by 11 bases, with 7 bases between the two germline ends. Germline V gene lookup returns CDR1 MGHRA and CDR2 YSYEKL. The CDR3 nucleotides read TGCGCCAGCAGCCAAGATAGGGAGGCTTTCTTT. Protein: CASSQDREAFF.

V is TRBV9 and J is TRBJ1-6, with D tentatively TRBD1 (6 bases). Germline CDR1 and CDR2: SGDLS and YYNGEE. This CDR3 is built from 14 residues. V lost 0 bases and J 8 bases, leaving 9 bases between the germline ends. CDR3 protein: CASSVGDTYSPLHF. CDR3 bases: TGTGCCAGCAGCGTAGGGGACACTTATTCACCCCTCCACTTT.

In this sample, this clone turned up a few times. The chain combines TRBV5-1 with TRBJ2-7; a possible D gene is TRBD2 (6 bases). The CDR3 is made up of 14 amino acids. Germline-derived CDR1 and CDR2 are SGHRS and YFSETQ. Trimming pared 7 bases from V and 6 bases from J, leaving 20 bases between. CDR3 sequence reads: CASCLGSTTAEQYF. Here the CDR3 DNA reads TGCGCCAGCTGTCTCGGGAGTACTACGGCCGAGCAGTACTTC.

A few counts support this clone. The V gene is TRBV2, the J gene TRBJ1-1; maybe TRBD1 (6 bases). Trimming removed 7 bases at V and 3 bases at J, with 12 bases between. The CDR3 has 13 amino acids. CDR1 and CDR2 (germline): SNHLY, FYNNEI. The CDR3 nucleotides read TGTGCCAGCACTCTGCAGGGGTACACTGAAGCTTTCTTT. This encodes CASTLQGYTEAFF. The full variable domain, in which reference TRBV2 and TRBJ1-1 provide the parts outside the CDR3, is EPEVTQTPSHQVTQMGQEVILRCVPISNHLYFYWYRQILGQKVEFLVSFYNNEISEKSEIFDDQFSVERPDGSNFTLKIRSTKLEDSAMYFCASTLQGYTEAFFGQGTRLTVV.

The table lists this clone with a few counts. The CDR3 loop is CASSSYRTQETQYF. The CDR3 bases are TGTGCCAGCAGTTCTTACAGAACACAAGAGACCCAGTACTTC. The chain has TRBV6-5 and TRBJ2-5; no clear D. CDR3 length equals 14 residues. The V gene lost 4 bases and the J gene lost 2 bases, with 11 bases spanning the gap. CDR1 is MNHEY, CDR2 SVGAGI, per germline.

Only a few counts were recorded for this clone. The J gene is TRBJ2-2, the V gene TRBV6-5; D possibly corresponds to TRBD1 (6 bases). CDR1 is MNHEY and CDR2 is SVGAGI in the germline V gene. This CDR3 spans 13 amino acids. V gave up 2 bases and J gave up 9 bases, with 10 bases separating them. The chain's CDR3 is CASSYHRVRELFF. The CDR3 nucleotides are TGTGCCAGCAGTTACCACAGGGTTAGGGAGCTGTTTTTT.

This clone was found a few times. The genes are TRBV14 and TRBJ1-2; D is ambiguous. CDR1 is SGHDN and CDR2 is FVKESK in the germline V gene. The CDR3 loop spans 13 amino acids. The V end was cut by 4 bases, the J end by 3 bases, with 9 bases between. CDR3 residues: CASSPSVDYGYTF. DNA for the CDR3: TGTGCCAGCAGCCCATCAGTCGACTATGGCTACACCTTC.

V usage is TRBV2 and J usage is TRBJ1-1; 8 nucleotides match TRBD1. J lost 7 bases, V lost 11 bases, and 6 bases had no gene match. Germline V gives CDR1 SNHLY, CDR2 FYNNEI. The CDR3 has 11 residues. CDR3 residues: CAGQTGVEAFF. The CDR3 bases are TGTGCCGGACAGACAGGGGTTGAAGCTTTCTTT.

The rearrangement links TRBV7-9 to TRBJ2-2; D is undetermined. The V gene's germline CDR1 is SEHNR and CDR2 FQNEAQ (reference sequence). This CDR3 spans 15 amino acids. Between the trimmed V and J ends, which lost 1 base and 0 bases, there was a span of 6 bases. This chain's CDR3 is CASSLGQANTGELFF. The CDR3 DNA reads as TGTGCCAGCAGCTTAGGGCAGGCGAACACCGGGGAGCTGTTTTTT.

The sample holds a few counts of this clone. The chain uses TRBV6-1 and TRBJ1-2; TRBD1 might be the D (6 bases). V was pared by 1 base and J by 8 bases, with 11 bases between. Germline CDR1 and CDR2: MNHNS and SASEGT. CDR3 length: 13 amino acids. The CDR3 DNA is TGTGCCAGCAGTGAAGGTCCAGGGGAGGGCTACACCTTC. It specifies CASSEGPGEGYTF.

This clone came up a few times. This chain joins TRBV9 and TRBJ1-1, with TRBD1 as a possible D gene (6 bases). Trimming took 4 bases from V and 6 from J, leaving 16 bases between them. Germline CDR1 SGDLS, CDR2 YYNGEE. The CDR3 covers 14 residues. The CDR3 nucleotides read TGTGCCAGCAGCCCGGACAGTCAAGGCGCTGAAGCTTTCTTT. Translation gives CASSPDSQGAEAFF.

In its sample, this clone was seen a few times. In DNA form, the CDR3 reads TGTGCCAGCAGTGAACTCCTGGGGGCCGCGAACACCGGGGAGCTGTTTTTT. It codes for CASSELLGAANTGELFF. V and J are TRBV6-1 and TRBJ2-2, with D perhaps matching TRBD1 (6 bases). Germline V gene sequence: CDR1 MNHNS, CDR2 SASEGT. The CDR3 is 17 residues long. Trimming took 2 bases from V and 0 from J, leaving 13 bases between them.

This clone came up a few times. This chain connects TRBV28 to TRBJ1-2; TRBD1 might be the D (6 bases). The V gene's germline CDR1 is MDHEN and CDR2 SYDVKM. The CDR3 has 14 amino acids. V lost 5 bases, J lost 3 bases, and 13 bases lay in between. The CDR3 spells CASSRPGDDYGYTF. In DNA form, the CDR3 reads TGTGCCAGCAGTAGGCCAGGGGATGACTATGGCTACACCTTC.

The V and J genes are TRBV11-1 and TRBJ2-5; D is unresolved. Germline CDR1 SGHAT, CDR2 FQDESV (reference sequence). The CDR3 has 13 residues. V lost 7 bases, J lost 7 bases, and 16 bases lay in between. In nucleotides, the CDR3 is TGTGCCAGCACCAGGCCCTCTTTGGGGACCCAGTACTTC. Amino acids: CASTRPSLGTQYF.

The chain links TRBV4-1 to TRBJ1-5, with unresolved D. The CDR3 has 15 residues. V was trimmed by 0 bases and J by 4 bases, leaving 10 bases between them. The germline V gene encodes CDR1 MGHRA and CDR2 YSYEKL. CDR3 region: CASSQDPVGNQPQHF. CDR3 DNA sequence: TGCGCCAGCAGCCAAGATCCTGTCGGGAATCAGCCCCAGCATTTT.

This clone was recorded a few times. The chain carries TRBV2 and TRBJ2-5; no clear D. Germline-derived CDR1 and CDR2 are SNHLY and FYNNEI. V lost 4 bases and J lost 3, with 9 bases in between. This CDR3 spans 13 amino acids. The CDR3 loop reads CASSVVGKETQYF. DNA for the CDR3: TGTGCCAGCAGTGTTGTGGGCAAAGAGACCCAGTACTTC.

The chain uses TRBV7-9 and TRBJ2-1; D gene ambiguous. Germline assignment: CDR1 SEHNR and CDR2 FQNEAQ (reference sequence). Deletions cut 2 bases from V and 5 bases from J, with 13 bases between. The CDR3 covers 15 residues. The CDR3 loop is CASSLIAGYNNEQFF. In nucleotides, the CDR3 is TGTGCCAGCAGCTTAATAGCCGGCTATAACAATGAGCAGTTCTTC.